The entry below describes one T cell receptor beta chain. The data were taken from a study of T cell responses to AZD1222 COVID-19 vaccine. Some second doses came at about 4 weeks and others at about 12 weeks; these were pooled. The CDR3 has 17 residues. V was trimmed by 7 bases and J by 0 bases, leaving 21 bases between them. Looked up from germline, CDR1 is MDHEN and CDR2 is SYDVKM. Profiling relied on immunoSEQ multiplex PCR, and the TCRdb table lists in-frame clones only, not all of them. The data contain 70,000 to 95,000 clones, roughly 90% of them singletons. Source: peripheral blood, taken 28 days after the second AZD1222 dose. This TCR was sampled from an adult who received the AZD1222 COVID-19 vaccine. The rearrangement joins TRBV28 to TRBJ1-2, with a possible D match to TRBD1 (6 bases). The CDR3 DNA follows: TGTGCCAGCACCAGAAGATTGACAGGAGCTACTAACTATGGCTACACCTTC. Its translation is CASTRRLTGATNYGYTF.